What follows are 3 T cell receptor beta chains derived from one specimen sequenced in a study of blood T cell dynamics during melanoma immunotherapy (dated by TCRdb to between 2020 and 2021). The label giving this sample's time point can be read as: week 3, after first cycle of checkpoint inhibitor. Library preparation employed the immunoSEQ multiplex PCR assay. Sourced from immuneACCESS, this table was stored by TCRdb with only in-frame sequences that have V and J called. A share of the clones is absent; for the studies checked, an unresolved V gene accounts for under half, and the remainder has no known explanation. The sample table records about 4,900 clones; roughly 86% of these occur just once. The ten largest account for approximately 30% of the sample. The material was blood, obtained from a patient treated with checkpoint blockade. The receptor source for this set is a human donor with melanoma.

This chain uses TRBV19 with TRBJ1-2, with 9 positions matching TRBD1. This CDR3 spans 16 amino acids. Germline V gene data show CDR1 as LNHDA and CDR2 as SQIVND (reference sequence). V trimming: 3 bases; J trimming: 4 bases; junction bases outside the gene matches: 9. The CDR3 DNA sequence: TGTGCCAGTAGTATTTCCCCGACAGGGGGTGGCTATGGCTACACCTTC. This codes for CASSISPTGGGYGYTF.

The chain is built from TRBV7-9 and TRBJ1-3; D possibly corresponds to TRBD1 (6 bases). The V end was cut by 6 bases, the J end by 4 bases, with 22 bases between. CDR3 length: 17 amino acids. Germline CDR1 SEHNR, CDR2 FQNEAQ (reference sequence). The CDR3 here is CASSLPGPTGMGNTIYF. CDR3 in DNA: TGTGCCAGCAGTCTCCCTGGTCCCACAGGGATGGGAAACACCATATATTTT.

This clone came up a few times. The chain carries TRBV7-3 and TRBJ2-5; 9 bases line up with TRBD2. CDR1 and CDR2 from the germline V gene are SGHTA and FQGTGA. Trimming removed 3 bases from V and 5 bases from J; junction bases left unmatched: 1. The CDR3 spans 13 residues. The CDR3 DNA reads TGTGCCAGCAGCTTGCGGGAGGGGGAGACCCAGTACTTC. Protein: CASSLREGETQYF.